This TCR beta chain stems from a study of control samples from healthy donors and cancer patients. Some clones are missing from TCRdb's copy, which holds only in-frame ones; the method was immunoSEQ multiplex PCR. Of about 150,000 clones listed, about 94% are singletons. V trimming: 5 bases; J trimming: 5 bases; junction bases outside the gene matches: 12. Germline assignment: CDR1 SEHNR and CDR2 FQNEAQ (reference sequence). The CDR3 totals 15 residues. The clonotype was recovered from a woman in her thirties or forties in good health. The sequencing sample was made of blood. The chain combines TRBV7-9 with TRBJ2-7; 7 bases line up with TRBD2. The CDR3 DNA sequence: TGTGCCAGCAGCCCACGGTGGCGGGAGAGGAACGAGCAGTACTTC. Protein product: CASSPRWRERNEQYF.